The 27 T cell receptor beta chains given below trace back to one sample, sequenced in a study of T cell responses to AZD1222 COVID-19 vaccine. This table comes from immunoSEQ multiplex PCR, and its TCRdb copy is limited to in-frame clones, with some not included. The table lists around 110,000 clones, around 92% of them singletons. This specimen was peripheral blood, taken 28 days after the second AZD1222 dose. Source of these receptors: an adult who received the AZD1222 COVID-19 vaccine.

V and J are TRBV18 and TRBJ1-4; no clear D gene. The CDR3 spans 13 residues. Between the trimmed V and J ends, which lost 6 bases and 5 bases, there was a span of 10 bases. Germline V CDR1 and CDR2: KGHSH, LQKENI. The CDR3 is CASSPQENEKLFF. The CDR3 DNA reads as TGTGCCAGCTCCCCTCAGGAAAATGAAAAACTGTTTTTT.

This chain joins TRBV29-1 and TRBJ1-3; D might be TRBD1 (5 bases). V lost 4 bases to trimming and J lost 0 bases, with 10 bases between them. Germline CDR1 reads SQVTM; CDR2 reads ANQGSEA. The CDR3 extends over 14 amino acids. The CDR3 DNA is TGCAGCGTTGGAAAAGGGGACTCTGGAAACACCATATATTTT. Translated: CSVGKGDSGNTIYF. The full variable domain, rest sourced from reference TRBV29-1 and TRBJ1-3, is SAVISQKPSRDICQRGTSLTIQCQVDSQVTMMFWYRQQPGQSLTLIATANQGSEATYESGFVIDKFPISRPNLTFSTLTVSNMSPEDSSIYLCSVGKGDSGNTIYFGEGSWLTVV.

J is TRBJ1-1 and V is TRBV5-1, with D possibly matching TRBD1 (6 bases). In germline, CDR1 is SGHRS, CDR2 YFSETQ. The CDR3 contains 14 residues. Trimming left V 0 bases short and J 4 bases short, with 10 bases between. CDR3 region: CASSLAGQGTEAFF. The CDR3 nucleotides are TGCGCCAGCAGCTTGGCGGGACAAGGCACTGAAGCTTTCTTT.

The chain joins TRBV20-1 to TRBJ1-4; tentatively, D is TRBD1 (5 bases). Germline assignment: CDR1 DFQATT and CDR2 SNEGSKA (reference sequence). The CDR3 is 11 amino acids. CDR3 in DNA: TGCCTGGGGGTCCAGGATGAAAAACTGTTTTTT. This translates into CLGVQDEKLFF.

V and J are TRBV29-1 and TRBJ2-7; TRBD2 matches 7 bases. Germline CDR1 reads SQVTM; CDR2 reads ANQGSEA. The CDR3 is 13 residues long. V dropped 2 bases and J dropped 2; count of bases not matched to a gene: 3. CDR3 protein: CSVEFREAYEQYF. The CDR3 coding sequence is TGCAGCGTTGAATTTCGGGAGGCCTACGAGCAGTACTTC.

The chain joins TRBV7-8 to TRBJ2-7; D uncertain. The CDR3 loop spans 16 amino acids. The V end lost 1 base, the J end lost 5 bases, and 18 bases lay between the germline ends. Germline-derived CDR1 and CDR2 are SGHVS and FQNEAQ. CDR3 amino acids: CASSLVRSLGFNEQYF. The CDR3 nucleotides are TGTGCCAGCAGCTTAGTCCGTAGTCTTGGTTTCAACGAGCAGTACTTC. Complete variable domain (other parts from reference TRBV7-8 and TRBJ2-7): GAGVSQSPRYKVAKRGQDVALRCDPISGHVSLFWYQQALGQGPEFLTYFQNEAQLDKSGLPSDRFFAERPEGSVSTLKIQRTQQEDSAVYLCASSLVRSLGFNEQYFGPGTRLTVT.

The CDR3 reads CASSGPGQGMNTEAFF. The CDR3, as DNA: TGTGCCAGCAGTGGACCGGGACAGGGGATGAACACTGAAGCTTTCTTT. The J gene is TRBJ1-1, the V gene TRBV6-1; 10 bases map to TRBD1. Germline CDR1 is MNHNS and CDR2 is SASEGT. Unmatched junction bases numbered 5, after V lost 4 bases and J lost 0 bases. This CDR3 is built from 16 residues.

The genes are TRBV4-2 and TRBJ1-3; no definite D call. This CDR3 comprises 16 residues. Trimming removed 0 bases at V and 0 bases at J, with 9 bases between. Germline loops: CDR1 LGHNA, CDR2 YNFKEQ. The chain's CDR3 is CASSQDHSYSGNTIYF. For the CDR3, the DNA is TGTGCCAGCAGCCAAGATCATAGCTACTCTGGAAACACCATATATTTT.

This chain uses TRBV9 with TRBJ2-5; 11 bases align to TRBD2. The germline CDR1 and CDR2 sequences are SGDLS and YYNGEE. V shed 4 bases, J shed 4 bases, and the junction held 9 bases outside the gene matches. The CDR3 contains 16 residues. This CDR3 is CASSPGYSGRAETQYF. The CDR3 coding sequence is TGTGCCAGCAGCCCAGGCTATAGCGGGAGGGCAGAGACCCAGTACTTC.

This chain links TRBV5-1 with TRBJ2-1; D is unresolved. Germline CDR1 is SGHRS and CDR2 is YFSETQ. V was cut by 3 bases and J by 8 bases, with 9 bases left in between. There are 12 residues in the CDR3. The CDR3 bases are TGCGCCAGCAGCTGGACGTTGGATGAGCAGTTCTTC. This encodes CASSWTLDEQFF.

The CDR3 bases are TGTGCCAGCAGTGATACAGGGCGCGGCAATGAGCAGTTCTTC. It encodes CASSDTGRGNEQFF. The chain links TRBV2 to TRBJ2-1, with a weak D call TRBD1 (6 bases). Trimming shortened V by 3 bases and J by 6 bases, and 12 bases separated the two germline ends. In germline, CDR1 is SNHLY, CDR2 FYNNEI. The CDR3 spans 14 residues.

This sequence joins TRBV10-3 and TRBJ2-3, with 9 bases aligning to TRBD1. The V gene end was trimmed by 10 bases and the J gene end by 1 base; junction bases not matched to a gene: 9. Germline V lookup: CDR1 ENHRY, CDR2 SYGVKD. CDR3 size: 15 residues. The CDR3 DNA reads TGTGCCACCACCCCGAGGACAGGGGGCACAGATACGCAGTATTTT. It specifies CATTPRTGGTDTQYF.

V and J are TRBV5-4 and TRBJ2-7; 11 bases map to TRBD1. The V gene end was trimmed by 1 base and the J gene end by 6 bases; junction bases not matched to a gene: 3. CDR1 is SGHNT and CDR2 is YYREEE in the germline V gene (reference sequence). CDR3 size: 14 residues. The CDR3 sequence: CASSLPGQGGEQYF. CDR3 DNA sequence: TGTGCCAGCAGCTTGCCGGGACAGGGGGGCGAGCAGTACTTC.

This sequence joins TRBV19 and TRBJ1-2; TRBD1 agrees at 8 bases. J gave up 6 bases and V 2 bases, and 11 bases lay outside the gene matches. Germline loops: CDR1 LNHDA, CDR2 SQIVND (reference sequence). The CDR3 spans 16 residues. The CDR3: CASSIWGDRRWNGYTF. The CDR3 nucleotides read TGTGCCAGTAGTATATGGGGGGACAGGCGATGGAATGGCTACACCTTC.

The chain uses TRBV13 and TRBJ1-3; D remains unclear. Trimming took off 4 bases at V and 4 bases at J, with 17 bases between the two ends. The germline V gene encodes CDR1 PRHDT and CDR2 FYEKMQ (reference sequence). CDR3 length: 16 residues. The CDR3 DNA sequence: TGTGCCAGCAGCTCCACCTACAGAGCTCGAGGAAACACCATATATTTT. It codes for CASSSTYRARGNTIYF.

The genes are TRBV30 and TRBJ1-2; D may be TRBD1 (5 bases). V was shortened by 3 bases and J by 13 bases, with 15 bases between the two germline ends. There are 11 residues in the CDR3. Germline V gives CDR1 GTSNPN, CDR2 SVGIG (reference sequence). CDR3 sequence reads: CAWSLSGGGTF. The DNA for the CDR3 is TGTGCCTGGAGCCTCAGCGGGGGGGGCACCTTC. The full variable domain, with the rest looked up from reference TRBV30 and TRBJ1-2, is SQTIHQWPATLVQPVGSPLSLECTVEGTSNPNLYWYRQAAGRGLQLLFYSVGIGQISSEVPQNLSASRPQDRQFILSSKKLLLSDSGFYLCAWSLSGGGTFGSGTRLTVV.

The chain recombines TRBV6-6 with TRBJ2-7; D gene ambiguous. This CDR3 contains 12 residues. The germline V gene encodes CDR1 MNHNY and CDR2 SVGAGI (reference sequence). The V and J ends lost 1 base and 4 bases respectively, with 5 bases between them. The CDR3 DNA follows: TGTGCCAGCAGTTACTTACGGTACGAGCAGTACTTC. This sequence encodes CASSYLRYEQYF.

This clone was recorded a few times. The chain combines TRBV6-5 with TRBJ1-6; D is ambiguous. CDR1 is MNHEY, CDR2 SVGAGI, per germline. Trimming removed 3 bases at V and 0 bases at J, with 9 bases between. This CDR3 comprises 16 residues. The CDR3 reads CASSYGKSSYNSPLHF. The CDR3 DNA sequence: TGTGCCAGCAGTTATGGCAAGAGCTCCTATAATTCACCCCTCCACTTT.

The J gene is TRBJ1-6, the V gene TRBV20-1, with D maybe TRBD1 (5 bases). Germline CDR1 reads DFQATT; CDR2 reads SNEGSKA (reference sequence). The CDR3 totals 13 residues. The V gene lost 3 bases and the J gene lost 9 bases, with 12 bases spanning the gap. The CDR3 DNA reads as TGCAGTGCTAGTTTAGGGGTAGGTTCACCCCTCCACTTT. Protein product: CSASLGVGSPLHF.

This CDR3 reads CASTLGTFHTEAFF. Written as DNA, the CDR3 is TGTGCCAGCACCCTAGGGACATTTCACACTGAAGCTTTCTTT. The chain recombines TRBV27 with TRBJ1-1; possibly TRBD1 for D (6 bases). Trimming left V 7 bases short and J 3 bases short, with 15 bases between. The length of the CDR3 is 14 residues. CDR1 and CDR2 (germline): MNHEY, SMNVEV (reference sequence).

The chain is built from TRBV12-3 or TRBV12-4 and TRBJ1-6; no firm D call. The CDR3 consists of 13 residues. Trimming stripped 2 bases from V and 6 bases from J, with 5 bases between. The CDR3 DNA reads as TGTGCCAGCAGTTTAAAGATTAATTCACCCCTCCACTTT. Residues: CASSLKINSPLHF.

The rearrangement links TRBV9 to TRBJ2-6, with TRBD2 matching over 8 bases. After removal of 4 bases from V and 5 bases from J, the junction contained 14 bases not matched to a gene. The CDR3 runs 18 residues. The germline V gene encodes CDR1 SGDLS and CDR2 YYNGEE. The chain's CDR3 is CASSPLLAGLPWANVLTF. The CDR3 DNA is TGTGCCAGCAGCCCCTTGCTAGCGGGTCTTCCCTGGGCCAACGTCCTGACTTTC.

The chain combines TRBV5-8 with TRBJ2-7; 9 positions agree with TRBD1. Germline lookup yields CDR1 SGHTS and CDR2 YDEGEE. The CDR3 spans 20 residues. V lost 4 bases and J lost 1; bases outside the gene matches: 21. The DNA for the CDR3 is TGTGCCAGCAGCCCGTCCCGGGACAGGGCTCTCGGGGGCGCTTCCTACGAGCAGTACTTC. It is translated as CASSPSRDRALGGASYEQYF.

The gene calls are TRBV7-8 and TRBJ1-1; TRBD1 agrees at 9 bases. Germline V gene data show CDR1 as SGHVS and CDR2 as FQNEAQ. The CDR3 totals 13 residues. V lost 7 bases, J lost 7 bases, and 7 bases stayed unmatched. The DNA of the CDR3 is TGTGCCAGCACCCGACAGGGGGGGATTGAAGCTTTCTTT. It translates to CASTRQGGIEAFF.

J is TRBJ1-1 and V is TRBV7-2; unclear D gene. Trimming left V 5 bases short and J 1 base short, with 5 bases between. CDR3 length: 12 residues. CDR1 and CDR2 (germline): SGHTA, FQGNSA. Here the CDR3 reads CASSVRNTEAFF. The CDR3 DNA is TGTGCCAGCAGCGTACGGAACACTGAAGCTTTCTTT.

V gene TRBV29-1 combines with J gene TRBJ2-1; 7 bases match TRBD2. Germline V lookup: CDR1 SQVTM, CDR2 ANQGSEA. The CDR3 length is 12 residues. Trimming at V came to 8 bases and at J to 5 bases, leaving 6 bases not matched to a gene. CDR3 protein: CSLRGRDNEQFF. In nucleotides, the CDR3 is TGCAGCCTTCGGGGGAGGGACAATGAGCAGTTCTTC.

The rearrangement links TRBV5-1 to TRBJ2-7; TRBD1 matches at 8 bases. This CDR3 has 14 residues. V lost 2 bases and J lost 3; bases outside the gene matches: 4. CDR1 is SGHRS, CDR2 YFSETQ, per germline. CDR3 bases: TGCGCCAGCAGCTTCGACAGGGGCCTCTACGAGCAGTACTTC. This sequence encodes CASSFDRGLYEQYF.